One TCR beta chain is described in this entry. This clonotype came up a few times. Its binding antigen is unknown. Base-call qualities are not available, and no considerably larger clone is one nucleotide away. The sample is drawn from a study of blood T cells in healthy people across ages (dated by TCRdb to 2013 to 2016). Context from the whole study: In model experiments, template switching captured roughly one uniquely barcoded TCR beta cDNA molecule for every two T cells. Using deep sequencing normalized with unique cDNA molecular identifiers, the study measured how TCR beta repertoire diversity changes with age. Four age groups were formed from the donors: young (average approximately 17 years), middle-aged (around 41), aged (about 68) and long-lived (approximately 78). To avoid experimental bias, donors of different ages were spread randomly across the sequencing lanes. For two donors (one aged 18 to 29 and one aged 80 or older), the study analyzed two additional independent replicas of 1 million unique cDNA reads from the same blood draw. Study-wide conclusions, independent of this receptor: Estimates of total diversity based on one million sequenced T cells were regarded as lower bounds and as underestimates. A strong correlation was found between observed TCR beta diversity and the percentage of naive T cells measured by flow cytometry. Compared with the aged group, more naive CD4+ T cells, fewer expanded clones and increased TCR diversity were shown by the long-lived group, suggesting age selection. Because profiling used bulk unsorted PBMCs, naive and antigen-experienced compartments could not be compared conclusively. As age increased, observed TCR beta diversity per million T cells dropped in a roughly linear way, and a significant reduction was already evident by age roughly 36. The CMV infection status of donors was not known, potentially confounding age-related changes in expanded clonotypes.

CDR1 and CDR2, looked up from the germline V gene, are MGHDK and SYGVNS. V is shortened by 2 bases, J by 6 bases, and the region joining them spans 12 bases. There are 14 amino acids in the CDR3, from cysteine to phenylalanine inclusive. Just the 42-base CDR3 DNA is kept, in frame starting at base 1. The roughly 38 donors, aged roughly 6 to 90 years, were systemically healthy Caucasian individuals from Russia. Around 9.9 milliliters of peripheral blood were collected from each donor into EDTA-treated Vacutainer tubes. PBMCs were isolated by Ficoll-Paque density-gradient centrifugation, with at least 7 million obtained per sample. Total RNA, at least 6 micrograms per sample, was extracted from PBMCs with Trizol reagent. Naive CD45RAhigh/CD27high T cell percentages were measured by flow cytometry on a PBMC aliquot from every donor. Library generation was performed with 5' RACE. TCRdb lists the instrument as Illumina HiSeq 2500. A second about 7 to 11 cycle PCR used a sample-barcoded 5' primer and a J-beta primer mix. A template-switch 5' adaptor carrying 12 random nucleotides introduced a unique molecular identifier onto each TCR beta cDNA molecule. Each sample yielded at least 2.5 million CDR3-containing paired-end reads. First-strand cDNA was synthesized from all RNA with the Mint cDNA synthesis kit, primed by a TRBC-specific oligonucleotide. All cDNA was treated with uracil-DNA glycosylase and then went through a first 18-cycle PCR with the universal primers M1SS and BC2_uni_R. Per the original workflow: Normalization of each sample was performed by random selection of 1 million high-quality reads, each carrying a distinct molecular identifier. Instead of being binned into consensus sequences, reads with shared molecular identifiers were discarded. MiTCR, with a Q25 quality threshold and the strictest error-elimination algorithm, was used for CDR3 identification, clonotype clustering and error correction. A nonparametric unseen species model with Euler transformation was used to estimate a lower bound on total TCR beta diversity. The public reads were reprocessed in TCRdb via fastp at Q25 and MiXCR, keeping in-frame beta chains. Every distinct CDR3 protein forms one entry, paired with its most common genes and DNA. The V and J calls were determined by TCRdb, not by the authors. The sample includes 550,000 to 750,000 distinct CDR3 sequences, with 20% to 25% observed a single time. The top ten constitute 3% to 4% of the sample.

Sequenced input: blood. The chain was built from TRBV25-1 and TRBJ2-3; the D gene is possibly TRBD1, with 5 bases matching. The TCR sequence derives from an older man in good health. The CDR3 amino acid sequence is: CASSEPSRVDTQYF. At the DNA level, the sequence is TGTGCCAGCAGTGAACCCTCCAGGGTGGATACGCAGTATTTT.